This is a list of T cell receptor beta chains from one sample in a study of T cells expressing NK-cell markers. From the 5' RACE reads, TCRdb lists one entry per CDR3 protein and no DNA. In total, the table holds hundreds of thousands of distinct CDR3 sequences. Sequencing was done on a sample of blood T cells: a sorted CD56 or NKG2C T cell subset, CD4+ or CD8+ T cells, or bulk PBMC T cells (not recorded which). Receptor source: a man between 18 and 29 years old in good health. The CDR3 runs from the conserved cysteine through the conserved F or W.

V	J	CDR3
TRBV24-1	TRBJ2-3	CATSSAPDTQYF
TRBV3-1	TRBJ2-1	CASSQGFWQFF
TRBV27	TRBJ2-1	CASGGGLTYNEQFF
TRBV4-1	TRBJ2-5	CASSQDHSTSEQETQYF
TRBV10-1	TRBJ1-5	CASSEGSLQHF
TRBV4-3	TRBJ2-7	CASSQDLTGADEQYF
TRBV5-1	TRBJ2-7	CASSELAGGYEQYF
TRBV7-8	TRBJ2-1	CASSLPGGRRGKFF
TRBV7-7	TRBJ2-1	CASSLAFGLAGVGEQFF
TRBV20-1	TRBJ2-1	CSAGRTFYNEQFF
TRBV5-1	TRBJ2-3	CASSLQGRQGTTDTQYF
TRBV12-3/TRBV12-4	TRBJ2-3	CASRGELGFGTQYF
TRBV6-1	TRBJ2-1	CASSTGDWGYNEQFF
TRBV29-1	TRBJ1-1	CSVEQARNTEAFF
TRBV5-5	TRBJ1-5	CASSFLAGPNQPQHF
TRBV11-2	TRBJ2-2	CASSYYEGNTGELFF
TRBV20-1	TRBJ1-5	CSASPSSGQPQHF
TRBV5-1	TRBJ1-4	CASSRGGSTNEKLFF
TRBV12-3/TRBV12-4	TRBJ1-4	CASSYQGYGEKLFF
TRBV10-2	TRBJ2-3	CASRGAGRAGGSTDTQYF
TRBV7-9	TRBJ2-1	CASSLLREGNNEQFF
TRBV27	TRBJ1-1	CASVPGQYRMNTEAFF
TRBV6-2/TRBV6-3	TRBJ2-1	CASNQGRREQFF
TRBV20-1	TRBJ2-1	CSARSAGLAGVYNEQFF
TRBV12-3/TRBV12-4	TRBJ2-3	CASRGLAGPDTQYF
TRBV6-4	TRBJ2-1	CASSTLIGSSHEQFF
TRBV30	TRBJ2-3	CGGTGLDTQYF
TRBV27	TRBJ2-7	CASSLDGGLSYEQYF
TRBV7-2	TRBJ1-1	CPRGPVNTEAFF
TRBV20-1	TRBJ2-3	CSASGIGLGGTDTQYF
TRBV12-3/TRBV12-4	TRBJ2-1	CASSFLWAGYNEQFF
TRBV5-6	TRBJ2-3	CASSLARWGHTQYF
TRBV7-6	TRBJ1-3	CASSLERGVTGNTIYF
TRBV9	TRBJ2-5	CASTPGGLKETQYF
TRBV12-3/TRBV12-4	TRBJ2-3	CASSLWTSAPPNTDTQYF
TRBV5-1	TRBJ1-6	CASSGTGGRDSPLHF
TRBV12-3/TRBV12-4	TRBJ2-1	CASKLGRRAYNEQFF
TRBV27	TRBJ2-3	CATWGIAGAIDTQYF
TRBV10-3	TRBJ1-1	CATVEDMNTEAFF
TRBV10-3	TRBJ1-1	CAILTENTEAFF
TRBV20-1	TRBJ2-7	CSARDRIKASYEQYF
TRBV5-1	TRBJ1-1	CASSRQGDTEAFF
TRBV6-5	TRBJ1-4	CASSYAVNEKLFF
TRBV4-2	TRBJ2-2	CASSQGAWALSQREGTGELFF
TRBV2	TRBJ2-1	CASSPLAGIYNEQFF
TRBV7-9	TRBJ1-4	CASRIAGSRNEKLFF
TRBV24-1	TRBJ1-5	CATSDHRTGFSNQPQHF
TRBV11-2	TRBJ2-1	CASSPQAAAGNEQFF
TRBV10-3	TRBJ1-5	CAIGRGTDQPQHF
TRBV6-2/TRBV6-3	TRBJ2-1	CATWSVSYNEQFF
TRBV19	TRBJ1-1	CASSSRDRGLVDTEAFF
TRBV28	TRBJ2-1	CASSLTPDLLYEQFF